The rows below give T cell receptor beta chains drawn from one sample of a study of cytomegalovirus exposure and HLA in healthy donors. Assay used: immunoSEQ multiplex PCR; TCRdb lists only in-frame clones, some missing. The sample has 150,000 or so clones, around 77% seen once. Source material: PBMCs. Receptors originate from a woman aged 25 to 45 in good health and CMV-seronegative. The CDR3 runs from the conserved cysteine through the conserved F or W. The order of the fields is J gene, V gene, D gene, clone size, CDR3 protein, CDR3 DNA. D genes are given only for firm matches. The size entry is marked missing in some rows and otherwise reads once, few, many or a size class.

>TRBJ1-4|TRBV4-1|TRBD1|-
CASSQDYRGEEEKLFF
TGCGCCAGCAGCCAAGATTACAGGGGTGAGGAGGAAAAACTGTTTTTT
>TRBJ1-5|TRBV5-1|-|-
CASSLGEYQPQHF
TGCGCCAGCAGCTTGGGCGAATATCAGCCCCAGCATTTT
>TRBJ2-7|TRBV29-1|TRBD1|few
CSASPRGNYEQYF
TGCAGCGCCAGTCCCAGGGGGAACTACGAGCAGTACTTC
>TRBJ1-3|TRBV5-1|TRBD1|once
CASSGWTGSSGNTIYF
TGCGCCAGCAGCGGGTGGACAGGATCCTCTGGAAACACCATATATTTT
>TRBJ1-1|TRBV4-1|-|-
CASSQDGSVRASVVAFF
TGCGCCAGCAGCCAAGATGGTAGTGTCAGGGCTTCAGTAGTAGCTTTCTTT
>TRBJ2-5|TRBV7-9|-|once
CASSSYQETQYF
TGTGCCAGCAGCTCGTACCAAGAGACCCAGTACTTC
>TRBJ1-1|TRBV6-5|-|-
CASKWGGEITEAFF
TGTGCCAGCAAGTGGGGAGGGGAGATCACTGAAGCTTTCTTT
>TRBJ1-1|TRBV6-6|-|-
CASSYPPGVGAEAFF
TGTGCCAGCAGTTACCCCCCGGGGGTGGGGGCTGAAGCTTTCTTT
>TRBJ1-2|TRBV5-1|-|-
CASSLWGTFLQGFYGYTF
TGCGCCAGCAGCCTATGGGGTACTTTTCTACAGGGATTTTATGGCTACACCTTC
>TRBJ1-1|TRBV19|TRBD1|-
CASSRTGNTEAFF
TGTGCCAGTAGTAGGACAGGGAACACTGAAGCTTTCTTT
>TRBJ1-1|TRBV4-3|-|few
CASSLTGGDTEAFF
TGCGCCAGCAGCCTCACCGGGGGGGACACTGAAGCTTTCTTT
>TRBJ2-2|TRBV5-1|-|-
CASSLVATGNTGELFF
TGCGCCAGCAGCTTGGTTGCGACAGGGAACACCGGGGAGCTGTTTTTT
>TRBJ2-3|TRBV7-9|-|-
CASSLGISVTHTDTQYF
TGTGCCAGCAGCTTAGGAATTTCCGTGACTCACACAGATACGCAGTATTTT
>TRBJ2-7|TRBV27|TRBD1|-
CASRGQGSYSYEQYF
TGTGCCAGCAGGGGACAGGGCTCCTACTCCTACGAGCAGTACTTC
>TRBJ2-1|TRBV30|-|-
CAWSVQNGAYNEQFF
TGTGCCTGGAGTGTACAAAACGGGGCCTACAATGAGCAGTTCTTC
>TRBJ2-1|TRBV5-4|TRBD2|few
CASSTGTSGRPGEQFF
TGTGCCAGCAGCACCGGGACTAGCGGGAGGCCCGGTGAGCAGTTCTTC
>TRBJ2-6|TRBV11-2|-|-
CASSPVRVRGANVLTF
TGTGCCAGCAGCCCCGTGAGGGTGAGAGGGGCCAACGTCCTGACTTTC